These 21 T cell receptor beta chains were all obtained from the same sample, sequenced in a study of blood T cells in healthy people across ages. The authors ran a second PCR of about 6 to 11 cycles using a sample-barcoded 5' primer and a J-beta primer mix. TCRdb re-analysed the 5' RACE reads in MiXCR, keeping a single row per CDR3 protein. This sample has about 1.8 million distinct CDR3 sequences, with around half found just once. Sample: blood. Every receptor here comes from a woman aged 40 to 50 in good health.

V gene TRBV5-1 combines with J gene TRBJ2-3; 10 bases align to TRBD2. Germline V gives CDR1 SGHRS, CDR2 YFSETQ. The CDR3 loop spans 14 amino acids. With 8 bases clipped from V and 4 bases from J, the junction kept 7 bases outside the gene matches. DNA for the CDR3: TGCGCCAGTTACCGACTAGCGGGCGCAGATACGCAGTATTTT. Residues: CASYRLAGADTQYF. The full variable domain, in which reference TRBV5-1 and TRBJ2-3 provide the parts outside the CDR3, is KAGVTQTPRYLIKTRGQQVTLSCSPISGHRSVSWYQQTPGQGLQFLFEYFSETQRNKGNFPGRFSGRQFSNSRSEMNVSTLELGDSALYLCASYRLAGADTQYFGPGTRLTVL.

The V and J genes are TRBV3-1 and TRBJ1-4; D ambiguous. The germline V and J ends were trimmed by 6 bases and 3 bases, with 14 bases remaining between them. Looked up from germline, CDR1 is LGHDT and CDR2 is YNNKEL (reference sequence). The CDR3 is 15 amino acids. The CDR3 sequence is CASRDAGLANEKLFF. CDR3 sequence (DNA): TGTGCCAGCAGGGACGCCGGGTTGGCTAATGAAAAACTGTTTTTT.

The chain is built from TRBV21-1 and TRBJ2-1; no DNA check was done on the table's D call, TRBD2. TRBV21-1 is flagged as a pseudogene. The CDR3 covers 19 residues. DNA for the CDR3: TGTGCCAGCAGCAAAGTTGGGATTAGCGGGGGGTTCTCCTACAATGAGCAGTTCTTC. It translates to CASSKVGISGGFSYNEQFF.

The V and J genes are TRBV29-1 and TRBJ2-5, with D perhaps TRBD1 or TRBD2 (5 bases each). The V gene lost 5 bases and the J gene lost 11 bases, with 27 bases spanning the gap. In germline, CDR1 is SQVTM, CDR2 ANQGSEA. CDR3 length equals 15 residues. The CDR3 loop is CSVPIFQGAVGEQYF. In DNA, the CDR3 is TGCAGCGTTCCCATATTTCAGGGAGCCGTTGGTGAGCAGTACTTC.

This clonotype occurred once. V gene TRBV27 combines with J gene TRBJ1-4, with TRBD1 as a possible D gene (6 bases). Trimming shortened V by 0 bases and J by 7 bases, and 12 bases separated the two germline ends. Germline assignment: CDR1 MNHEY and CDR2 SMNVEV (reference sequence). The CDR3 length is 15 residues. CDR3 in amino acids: CASSLSRPGVEKLFF. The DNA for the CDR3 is TGTGCCAGCAGTTTATCGAGGCCAGGGGTTGAAAAACTGTTTTTT.

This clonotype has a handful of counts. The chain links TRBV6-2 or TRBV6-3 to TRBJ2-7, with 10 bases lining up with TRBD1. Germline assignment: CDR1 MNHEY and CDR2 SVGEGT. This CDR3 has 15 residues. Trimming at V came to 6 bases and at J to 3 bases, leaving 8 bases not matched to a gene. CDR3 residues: CASRTDRGSHYEQYF. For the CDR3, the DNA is TGTGCCAGCAGAACGGACAGGGGGAGCCACTACGAGCAGTACTTC.

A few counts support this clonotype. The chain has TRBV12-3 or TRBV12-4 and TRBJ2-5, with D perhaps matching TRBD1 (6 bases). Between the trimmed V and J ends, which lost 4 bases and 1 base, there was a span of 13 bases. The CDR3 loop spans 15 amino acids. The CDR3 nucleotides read TGTGCCAGCAGTTCAGGACAGCTCAGCCAAGAGACCCAGTACTTC. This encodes CASSSGQLSQETQYF.

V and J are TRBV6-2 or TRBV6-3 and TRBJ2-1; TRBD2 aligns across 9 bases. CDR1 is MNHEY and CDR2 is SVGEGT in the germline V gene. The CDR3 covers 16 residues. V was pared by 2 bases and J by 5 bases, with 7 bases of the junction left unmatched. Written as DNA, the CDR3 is TGTGCCAGCAGTTACCCACGAAGCGGGGGGAACAATGAGCAGTTCTTC. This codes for CASSYPRSGGNNEQFF.

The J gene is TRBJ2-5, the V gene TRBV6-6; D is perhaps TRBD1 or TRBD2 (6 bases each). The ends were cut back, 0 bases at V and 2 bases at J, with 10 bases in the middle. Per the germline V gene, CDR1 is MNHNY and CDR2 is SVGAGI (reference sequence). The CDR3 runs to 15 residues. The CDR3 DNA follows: TGTGCCAGCAGTTACTCTGGGGGGCCACAAGAGACCCAGTACTTC. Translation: CASSYSGGPQETQYF.

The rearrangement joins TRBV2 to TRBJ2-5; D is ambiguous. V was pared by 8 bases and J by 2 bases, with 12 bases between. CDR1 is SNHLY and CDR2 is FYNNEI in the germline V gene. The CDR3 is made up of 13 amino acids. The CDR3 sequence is CASCWTEQETQYF. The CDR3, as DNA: TGTGCCAGCTGTTGGACGGAGCAAGAGACCCAGTACTTC.

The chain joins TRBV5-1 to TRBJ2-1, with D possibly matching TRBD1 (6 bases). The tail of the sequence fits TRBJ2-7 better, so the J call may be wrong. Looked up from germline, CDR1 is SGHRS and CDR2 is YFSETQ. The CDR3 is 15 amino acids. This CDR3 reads CASSGQLSSYNEQYF. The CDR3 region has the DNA TGCGCCAGCAGCGGACAGTTGAGCTCCTACAATGAGCAGTACTTC.

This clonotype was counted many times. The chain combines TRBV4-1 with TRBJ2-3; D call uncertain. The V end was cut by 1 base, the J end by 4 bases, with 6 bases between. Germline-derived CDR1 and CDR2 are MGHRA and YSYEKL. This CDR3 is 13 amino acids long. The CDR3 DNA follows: TGCGCCAGCAGCCAAGGGGTGGCAGATACGCAGTATTTT. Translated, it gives CASSQGVADTQYF.

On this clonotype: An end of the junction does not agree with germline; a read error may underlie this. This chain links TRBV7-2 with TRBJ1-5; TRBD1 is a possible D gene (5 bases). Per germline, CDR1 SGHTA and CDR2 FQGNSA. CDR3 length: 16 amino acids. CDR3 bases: TGTGCCAGCAGCTTTTCGACAGCCGATAGCAATCAGCCCCGGCATTTT. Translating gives CASSFSTADSNQPRHF.

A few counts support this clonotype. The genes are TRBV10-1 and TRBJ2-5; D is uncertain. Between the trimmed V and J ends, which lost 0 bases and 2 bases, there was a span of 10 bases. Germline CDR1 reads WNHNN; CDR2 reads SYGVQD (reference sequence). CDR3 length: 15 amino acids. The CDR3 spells CASSESKGIQETQYF. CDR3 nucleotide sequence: TGCGCCAGCAGTGAGTCGAAAGGGATTCAAGAGACCCAGTACTTC.

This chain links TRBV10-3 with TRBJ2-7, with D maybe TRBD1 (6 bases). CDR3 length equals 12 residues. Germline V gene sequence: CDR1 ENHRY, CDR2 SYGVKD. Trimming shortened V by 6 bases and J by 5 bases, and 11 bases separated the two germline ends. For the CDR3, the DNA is TGTGCCATCAGCCGGGACAATAACGAGCAGTACTTC. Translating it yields CAISRDNNEQYF.

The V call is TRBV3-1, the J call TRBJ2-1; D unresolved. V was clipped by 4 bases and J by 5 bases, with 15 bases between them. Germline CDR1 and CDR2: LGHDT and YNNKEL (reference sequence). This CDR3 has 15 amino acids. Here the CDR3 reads CASSPMAGYNNEQFF. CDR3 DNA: TGTGCCAGCAGCCCTATGGCCGGGTACAACAATGAGCAGTTCTTC.

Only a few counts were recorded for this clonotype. CDR3 sequence reads: CSADPGLMGETQYF. The DNA of the CDR3 is TGCAGTGCTGATCCTGGGCTGATGGGAGAGACCCAGTACTTC. The V gene is TRBV20-1, the J gene TRBJ2-5; D is unclear. Per germline, CDR1 DFQATT and CDR2 SNEGSKA (reference sequence). V lost 5 bases, J lost 4 bases, and 17 bases lay in between. This CDR3 spans 14 amino acids.

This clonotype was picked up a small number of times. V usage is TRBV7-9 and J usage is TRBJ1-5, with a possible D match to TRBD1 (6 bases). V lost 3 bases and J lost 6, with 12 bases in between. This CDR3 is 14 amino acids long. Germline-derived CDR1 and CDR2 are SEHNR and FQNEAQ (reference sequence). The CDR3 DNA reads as TGTGCCAGCAGCTTGTCAGGGGTGGGTCAGCCCCAGCATTTT. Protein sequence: CASSLSGVGQPQHF.

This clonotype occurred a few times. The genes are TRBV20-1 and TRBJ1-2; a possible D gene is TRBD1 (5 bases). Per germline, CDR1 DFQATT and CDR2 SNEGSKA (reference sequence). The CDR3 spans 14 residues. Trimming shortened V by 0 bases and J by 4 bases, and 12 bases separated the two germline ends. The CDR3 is CSAREEGRSYGYTF. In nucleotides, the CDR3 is TGCAGTGCTAGAGAGGAGGGGAGGTCCTATGGCTACACCTTC.

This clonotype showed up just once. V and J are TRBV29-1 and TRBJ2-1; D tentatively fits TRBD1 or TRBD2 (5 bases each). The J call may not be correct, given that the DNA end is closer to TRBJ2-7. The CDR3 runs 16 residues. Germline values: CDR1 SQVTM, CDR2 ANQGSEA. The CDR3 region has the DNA TGCAGCGTTGAAGGGGGGAAGGATAGCTCCTACAATGAGCAGTACTTC. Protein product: CSVEGGKDSSYNEQYF.

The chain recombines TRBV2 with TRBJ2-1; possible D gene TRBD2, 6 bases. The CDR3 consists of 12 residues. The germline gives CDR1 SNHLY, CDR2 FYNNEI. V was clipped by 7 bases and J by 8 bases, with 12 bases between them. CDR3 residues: CASTRDLYEQFF. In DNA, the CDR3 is TGTGCCAGCACGCGGGACCTTTATGAGCAGTTCTTC.